The rows below give T cell receptor beta chains drawn from one sample of a study of cytomegalovirus exposure and HLA in healthy donors. Here immunoSEQ multiplex PCR was the method, and the copy in TCRdb shows in-frame clones only, minus some. Here the sample spans about 130,000 clones, roughly 88% being singletons. Specimen: PBMCs. The source is a woman younger than 30 in good health and CMV-seropositive. CDR3s include the opening cysteine and the closing phenylalanine or tryptophan. Each record gives: clone size, D gene, J gene, V gene, CDR3 DNA, CDR3 protein. A D gene is named only where the DNA matches it firmly. A clone size is listed for some rows: how often the clone was seen (once, few, many), or a class if it is expanded.

size: NA
D: NA
J: TRBJ1-5
V: TRBV2
DNA: TGTGCCAGCAGTTATATCCAGGGTGGTGTCGATCAGCCCCAGCATTTT
CDR3: CASSYIQGGVDQPQHF

size: NA
D: NA
J: TRBJ1-4
V: TRBV28
DNA: TGTGCCAGCAGTTTGAGGTCGGACATTAATGAAAAACTGTTTTTT
CDR3: CASSLRSDINEKLFF

size: NA
D: NA
J: TRBJ1-2
V: TRBV11-2
DNA: TGTGCCAGCAGCTTAGGGCCAGGGCATGGCTACACCTTC
CDR3: CASSLGPGHGYTF

size: NA
D: TRBD1
J: TRBJ1-1
V: TRBV28
DNA: TGTGCCAGCAGCCTCCCACAGGGGATGGAAGCTTTCTTT
CDR3: CASSLPQGMEAFF

size: NA
D: NA
J: TRBJ1-6
V: TRBV28
DNA: TGTGCCAGCAGGGGGGGGCAGGGAAGGTCACCCCTCCACTTT
CDR3: CASRGGQGRSPLHF

size: few
D: TRBD1
J: TRBJ2-2
V: TRBV2
DNA: TGTGCCAGGGAACAGGGGGCGCGTAGGACCGGGGAGCTGTTTTTT
CDR3: CAREQGARRTGELFF

size: NA
D: NA
J: TRBJ2-3
V: TRBV10-3
DNA: TGTGCCGCCTCAGTAAGCACAGATACGCAGTATTTT
CDR3: CAASVSTDTQYF

size: NA
D: TRBD1
J: TRBJ1-2
V: TRBV6-5
DNA: TGTGCCAGCAGTTTCACCAGGACAGGGGACAGTGGCTACACCTTC
CDR3: CASSFTRTGDSGYTF

size: NA
D: NA
J: TRBJ2-3
V: TRBV4-2
DNA: TGTGCCAGCAGCCGGGGGGGCCCAACAGATACGCAGTATTTT
CDR3: CASSRGGPTDTQYF

size: NA
D: NA
J: TRBJ1-5
V: TRBV12-5
DNA: TGTGCTAGTGGTTTGTTTGCCCGGACAGAATCCGATTTCGGCAATCAGCCCCAGCATTTT
CDR3: CASGLFARTESDFGNQPQHF

size: NA
D: NA
J: TRBJ2-6
V: TRBV4-1
DNA: TGCGCCAGCAGCCCCCTGAGTAGCGGCTCTGGGGCCAACGTCCTGACTTTC
CDR3: CASSPLSSGSGANVLTF

size: NA
D: NA
J: TRBJ1-1
V: TRBV19
DNA: TGTGCCAGTAGTATCTACCGAGACACTGAAGCTTTCTTT
CDR3: CASSIYRDTEAFF

size: NA
D: TRBD2
J: TRBJ2-5
V: TRBV5-4
DNA: TGTGCCAGCAGCTCGGGACTAGCGGGGAGAGGGCAAGAGACCCAGTACTTC
CDR3: CASSSGLAGRGQETQYF

size: NA
D: NA
J: TRBJ2-2
V: TRBV6-1
DNA: TGTGCCAGCATTATGTTAACGAACACCGGGGAGCTGCTTTTT
CDR3: CASIMLTNTGELLF

size: NA
D: NA
J: TRBJ1-2
V: TRBV2
DNA: TGTGCCAGCAGACCTAACCCCTCTGGCAGGGGAAGTGGCTACACCTTC
CDR3: CASRPNPSGRGSGYTF

size: NA
D: NA
J: TRBJ2-5
V: TRBV6-5
DNA: TGTGCCAGCAGTCCCCGACTAGGTGGAGAGACCCAGTACTTC
CDR3: CASSPRLGGETQYF

size: NA
D: NA
J: TRBJ2-5
V: TRBV14
DNA: TGTGCCAGCAGCCCACCCGGACCCGACTGGACAAAACAAGAGACCCAGTACTTC
CDR3: CASSPPGPDWTKQETQYF

size: NA
D: TRBD1
J: TRBJ1-1
V: TRBV19
DNA: TGTGCCAGCCAGGGACAGGGTTATAATGAAGCTTTCTTT
CDR3: CASQGQGYNEAFF

size: few
D: NA
J: TRBJ2-7
V: TRBV7-9
DNA: TGTGCCAGCAGCCGGGGTCCTTTTTACGAGCAGTACTTC
CDR3: CASSRGPFYEQYF

size: NA
D: TRBD1
J: TRBJ1-4
V: TRBV2
DNA: TGTGCCAGCAGCGGGGGACAGGGGATAAATGAAAAACTGTTTTTT
CDR3: CASSGGQGINEKLFF

size: NA
D: TRBD2
J: TRBJ2-1
V: TRBV4-2
DNA: TGTGCCAGCAGCCAACCCGGACTAGCGGTTGAAATCTCCTACAATGAGCAGTTCTTC
CDR3: CASSQPGLAVEISYNEQFF

size: NA
D: NA
J: TRBJ1-5
V: TRBV6-4
DNA: TGTGCCATAGACGGCGGGTATTTT
CDR3: CAIDGGYF

size: NA
D: TRBD1
J: TRBJ2-2
V: TRBV6-5
DNA: TGTGCCAGCAGCGGGGACAGAGACACCGGGGAGCTGTTTTTT
CDR3: CASSGDRDTGELFF

size: NA
D: NA
J: TRBJ2-7
V: TRBV6-1
DNA: TGTGCCAGCAGTGACCTACGCACGTCCTACGAGCAGTACTTC
CDR3: CASSDLRTSYEQYF

size: NA
D: TRBD2
J: TRBJ2-3
V: TRBV19
DNA: TGTGCCAGTAGTATAGCGGGGGGTACGGATACGCAGTATTTT
CDR3: CASSIAGGTDTQYF

size: NA
D: TRBD1
J: TRBJ1-1
V: TRBV5-8
DNA: TGTGCCAGCAGCTTCCCCAGGGGGGCTGAAGCTTTCTTT
CDR3: CASSFPRGAEAFF

size: few
D: NA
J: TRBJ2-2
V: TRBV9
DNA: TGTGCCAGCAGCGTAGATCCCAGTGGGGCCGTGGTCGGGGAGCTGTTTTTT
CDR3: CASSVDPSGAVVGELFF

size: NA
D: NA
J: TRBJ1-5
V: TRBV12-2
DNA: TGTGCAAGTCGCTTAATCGCCGGGACAGGGAAAAGGCCCCAGCATTTT
CDR3: CASRLIAGTGKRPQHF

size: NA
D: TRBD1
J: TRBJ2-7
V: TRBV2
DNA: TGTGCCAGCAGTGTCATGGGACAGTCCCCAGAGCAGTACTTC
CDR3: CASSVMGQSPEQYF

size: NA
D: TRBD2
J: TRBJ2-1
V: TRBV6-7
DNA: TGTGCCAGCAGTTACCAAACAGCGGGGGGCCGGAGTGAGCAGTTCTTC
CDR3: CASSYQTAGGRSEQFF

size: NA
D: TRBD2
J: TRBJ2-7
V: TRBV6-1
DNA: TGTGCCAGCAGTGAATCAGCGGGGGGGTTGTACGAGCAGTACTTC
CDR3: CASSESAGGLYEQYF

size: NA
D: NA
J: TRBJ1-2
V: TRBV6-5
DNA: TGTGCCAGCAGTTACGGGCAGGGAATCTCTGGCTATGGCTACACCTTC
CDR3: CASSYGQGISGYGYTF

size: NA
D: TRBD1
J: TRBJ1-1
V: TRBV2
DNA: TGTGCCAGCAGTGGGGGACAGGGAGGGGCTTTCTTT
CDR3: CASSGGQGGAFF

size: NA
D: TRBD2
J: TRBJ2-1
V: TRBV6-5
DNA: TGTGCCAGCAGTTTAATAGCGGGGGGTCTCAATGAGCAGTTCTTC
CDR3: CASSLIAGGLNEQFF

size: NA
D: TRBD2
J: TRBJ2-1
V: TRBV5-6
DNA: TGTGCCAGCAGCTTAGCGGGGGGGCCCAATGAGCAGTTCTTC
CDR3: CASSLAGGPNEQFF

size: NA
D: NA
J: TRBJ1-6
V: TRBV5-1
DNA: TGCGCCAGCAGCTTAACCGGGGGGAATAATTCACCCCTCCACTTT
CDR3: CASSLTGGNNSPLHF

size: NA
D: NA
J: TRBJ1-1
V: TRBV6-1
DNA: TGTGCCCATGCGGAGAGGTACACTGAAGCTTTCTTT
CDR3: CAHAERYTEAFF

size: NA
D: TRBD1
J: TRBJ2-1
V: TRBV7-9
DNA: TGTGCCAGCAGCTTGGGGCGAGGGGGCGATGAGCAGTTCTTC
CDR3: CASSLGRGGDEQFF

size: once
D: TRBD1
J: TRBJ2-7
V: TRBV18
DNA: TGTGCCAGCTCACCAAGTTTCACAGGGGGCAACTACGAGCAGTACTTC
CDR3: CASSPSFTGGNYEQYF

size: NA
D: NA
J: TRBJ1-1
V: TRBV6-6
DNA: TGTGCCAGCAGTTACTCCGTCAGTGTGAACACTGAAGCTTTCTTT
CDR3: CASSYSVSVNTEAFF

size: NA
D: TRBD1
J: TRBJ1-2
V: TRBV19
DNA: TGTGCCAGTAGTACCCAACCTCCGGGACAGGGCAATTATGGCTACACCTTC
CDR3: CASSTQPPGQGNYGYTF

size: NA
D: NA
J: TRBJ2-5
V: TRBV5-4
DNA: TGTGCCAGCAGCTCCACGGGCCAAGAGACCCAGTACTTC
CDR3: CASSSTGQETQYF

size: NA
D: NA
J: TRBJ1-1
V: TRBV4-1
DNA: TGCGCCAGCAGCCGAGAACGGGGGACTGAAGCTTTCTTT
CDR3: CASSRERGTEAFF

size: NA
D: NA
J: TRBJ1-1
V: TRBV4-1
DNA: TGCGCCAGCAGCCAGACCCAGGGTAACACTGAAGCTTTCTTT
CDR3: CASSQTQGNTEAFF

size: NA
D: NA
J: TRBJ2-7
V: TRBV15
DNA: TGTGCCACCAGCAGTTTAAGGGAGAGCTCCTACGAGCAGTACTTC
CDR3: CATSSLRESSYEQYF

size: NA
D: TRBD1
J: TRBJ1-2
V: TRBV7-2
DNA: TGTGCCAGCAGCAGAATACAGGGGGCGCAAGGCTACACCTTC
CDR3: CASSRIQGAQGYTF

size: NA
D: NA
J: TRBJ2-7
V: TRBV6-5
DNA: TGTGCCAGCAGTTACCCTTCACAGGGAACGTACGAGCAGTACTTC
CDR3: CASSYPSQGTYEQYF

size: NA
D: NA
J: TRBJ1-1
V: TRBV2
DNA: TGTGCCAGCGGGGAGGGCGCGACAGCGAACACTGAAGCTTTCTTT
CDR3: CASGEGATANTEAFF

size: NA
D: TRBD1
J: TRBJ1-1
V: TRBV25-1
DNA: TGTGCCAGCAGTGAAGACAGGGGAAACACTGAAGCTTTCTTT
CDR3: CASSEDRGNTEAFF

size: NA
D: TRBD2
J: TRBJ2-1
V: TRBV5-1
DNA: TGCGCCAGCAGACCGGGGGGGGACAATGAGCAGTTCTTC
CDR3: CASRPGGDNEQFF

size: NA
D: TRBD2
J: TRBJ2-7
V: TRBV4-2
DNA: TGTGCCAGCAGCCAGAGCGGGGAGATCTCCTACGAGCAGTACTTC
CDR3: CASSQSGEISYEQYF

size: NA
D: TRBD2
J: TRBJ2-2
V: TRBV2
DNA: TGTGCCAGCAGTCTAGCGGGGGGGCCTCAAAACACCGGGGAGCTGTTTTTT
CDR3: CASSLAGGPQNTGELFF

size: NA
D: NA
J: TRBJ1-3
V: TRBV11-1
DNA: TGTGCCAGCAGCTTATCGAACACCATATATTTT
CDR3: CASSLSNTIYF

size: medium-sized
D: NA
J: TRBJ1-6
V: TRBV5-4
DNA: TGTGCCAGCAGCCTTCGGCAGGGGAGATCCTATAATTCACCCCTCCACTTT
CDR3: CASSLRQGRSYNSPLHF

size: NA
D: NA
J: TRBJ2-1
V: TRBV18
DNA: TGTGCCAGCTCACTGAGAGACAGTTCCTACAATGAGCAGTTCTTC
CDR3: CASSLRDSSYNEQFF

size: NA
D: NA
J: TRBJ1-6
V: TRBV6-5
DNA: TGTGCCAGCAGCCTAGGGGGGGATAATTCACCCCTCCACTTT
CDR3: CASSLGGDNSPLHF